Listed here are 18 T cell receptor beta chains from one sample, sequenced in a study of blood T cell repertoires in COVID-19. Only in-frame clones appear in the TCRdb table, and some are missing; sequencing was by immunoSEQ multiplex PCR. The sample shows 100,000 or so clones, over 80% of them seen only once. The sample was peripheral blood. These receptors originate from a man aged 50 to 60 with active COVID-19.

V usage is TRBV11-2 and J usage is TRBJ2-5; D might be TRBD2 (5 bases). Looked up from germline, CDR1 is SGHAT and CDR2 is FQNNGV. The CDR3 loop spans 15 amino acids. The germline V and J ends were trimmed by 2 bases and 2 bases, with 12 bases remaining between them. CDR3 loop: CASSLLSGAQETQYF. The CDR3 DNA follows: TGTGCCAGCAGCTTATTGAGCGGCGCACAAGAGACCCAGTACTTC.

The V call is TRBV19, the J call TRBJ1-2; the match to TRBD1 covers 7 bases. CDR3 length: 13 residues. V gave up 7 bases and J gave up 8 bases; unmatched junction bases: 10. Looked up from germline, CDR1 is LNHDA and CDR2 is SQIVND (reference sequence). The CDR3 nucleotides read TGTGCCAGTACGGGACAGCTCCTCCCGGGCTACACCTTC. Translation: CASTGQLLPGYTF. The variable domain in full, completed from reference TRBV19 and TRBJ1-2, reads DGGITQSPKYLFRKEGQNVTLSCEQNLNHDAMYWYRQDPGQGLRLIYYSQIVNDFQKGDIAEGYSVSREKKESFPLTVTSAQKNPTAFYLCASTGQLLPGYTFGSGTRLTVV.

This chain uses TRBV12-1 with TRBJ2-7; the table names TRBD1, a call not compared with the DNA. TRBV12-1 is a pseudogene locus. The CDR3 totals 16 residues. The CDR3 sequence: CASSSTTGTGADEQYF. The CDR3 DNA follows: TGTGCCAGCAGCTCGACGACCGGGACAGGGGCGGACGAGCAGTACTTC.

The J gene is TRBJ1-5, the V gene TRBV2, with TRBD1 matching over 9 bases. Germline CDR1 is SNHLY and CDR2 is FYNNEI. The CDR3 runs to 13 residues. J lost 10 bases, V lost 6 bases, and 7 bases had no gene match. Here the CDR3 reads CASSRDRERPQHF. Written as DNA, the CDR3 is TGTGCCAGCAGCCGGGACAGGGAGCGTCCCCAGCATTTT.

V is TRBV7-2 and J is TRBJ2-3; tentative D call: TRBD1 (6 bases). The CDR3 spans 17 residues. CDR1 SGHTA and CDR2 FQGNSA come from the germline V gene. V gave up 1 base and J gave up 6 bases, with 20 bases separating them. DNA of the CDR3: TGTGCCAGCAGCTTAGTAGCCGGGACACGTCGGCTGGATACGCAGTATTTT. It codes for CASSLVAGTRRLDTQYF. The full variable domain, in which reference TRBV7-2 and TRBJ2-3 provide the parts outside the CDR3, is GAGVSQSPSNKVTEKGKDVELRCDPISGHTALYWYRQSLGQGLEFLIYFQGNSAPDKSGLPSDRFSAERTGGSVSTLTIQRTQQEDSAVYLCASSLVAGTRRLDTQYFGPGTRLTVL.

The chain is built from TRBV30 and TRBJ1-5, with unresolved D. Per germline, CDR1 GTSNPN and CDR2 SVGIG (reference sequence). The CDR3 consists of 16 residues. Trimming took off 0 bases at V and 7 bases at J, with 19 bases between the two ends. CDR3 DNA sequence: TGTGCCTGGAGTGTACCTCGAGTGGTCCTTTCCCAGCCCCAGCATTTT. The encoded protein is CAWSVPRVVLSQPQHF.

This clone has only one observation. The V call is TRBV9, the J call TRBJ2-1, with a tentative D call TRBD1 (5 bases). V lost 0 bases and J 7 bases, leaving 29 bases between the germline ends. The CDR3 spans 20 residues. CDR1 and CDR2 from the germline V gene are SGDLS and YYNGEE. This CDR3 is CASSVASRNKGNIVGNEQFF. The CDR3 coding sequence is TGTGCCAGCAGCGTAGCTTCACGGAATAAGGGGAATATTGTGGGGAATGAGCAGTTCTTC. The whole variable domain, filled in from reference TRBV9 and TRBJ2-1, reads DSGVTQTPKHLITATGQRVTLRCSPRSGDLSVYWYQQSLDQGLQFLIQYYNGEERAKGNILERFSAQQFPDLHSELNLSSLELGDSALYFCASSVASRNKGNIVGNEQFFGPGTRLTVL.

V gene TRBV7-8 combines with J gene TRBJ2-5; 13 bases fit TRBD2. Germline CDR1 is SGHVS and CDR2 is FQNEAQ. The CDR3 has 16 amino acids. V lost 6 bases, J lost 2 bases, and 6 bases stayed unmatched. CDR3 amino acids: CASRKGLAGKQETQYF. The DNA of the CDR3 is TGTGCCAGCAGAAAGGGACTAGCGGGAAAGCAAGAGACCCAGTACTTC.

The chain employs TRBV4-1 and TRBJ2-3; 9 bases are shared with TRBD1. The CDR3 length is 15 residues. V trimming: 3 bases; J trimming: 2 bases; junction bases outside the gene matches: 3. CDR1 and CDR2 from the germline V gene are MGHRA and YSYEKL. The CDR3 coding sequence is TGCGCCAGCAGCCAGGGGGACAGGGCCACAGATACGCAGTATTTT. As protein: CASSQGDRATDTQYF.

The chain is built from TRBV6-6 and TRBJ1-5; TRBD1 matches 8 bases. V dropped 3 bases and J dropped 3; count of bases not matched to a gene: 4. In germline, CDR1 is MNHNY, CDR2 SVGAGI (reference sequence). The CDR3 has 15 residues. Here the CDR3 reads CASSYRQGNNQPQHF. The CDR3 region has the DNA TGTGCCAGCAGTTATAGACAGGGGAACAATCAGCCCCAGCATTTT.

CDR3: CSVETASGRVRELFF. The DNA for the CDR3 is TGCAGCGTTGAGACCGCTAGCGGGAGGGTACGGGAGCTGTTTTTT. This chain joins TRBV29-1 and TRBJ2-2, with 12 bases identical to TRBD2. Per germline, CDR1 SQVTM and CDR2 ANQGSEA. V lost 3 bases, J lost 9 bases, and 8 bases stayed unmatched. The length of the CDR3 is 15 residues.

This chain connects TRBV3-1 (or the pseudogene TRBV3-2) to TRBJ2-7, with 8 bases that match TRBD1. The CDR3 loop spans 15 amino acids. V shed 3 bases, J shed 5 bases, and the junction held 9 bases outside the gene matches. From germline, CDR1 is LGHDT and CDR2 YNNKEL (reference sequence). CDR3 sequence (DNA): TGTGCCAGCAGCCAGGGGGCAGGGGGCTGGGACGAGCAGTACTTC. Amino acids: CASSQGAGGWDEQYF.

This clone has only a few counts. The chain has TRBV27 and TRBJ2-1; 10 bases are shared with TRBD2. J lost 4 bases, V lost 8 bases, and 8 bases had no gene match. Germline V gene lookup returns CDR1 MNHEY and CDR2 SMNVEV (reference sequence). This CDR3 comprises 15 residues. CDR3 residues: CASGRLAGGYNEQFF. CDR3 coding DNA: TGTGCCAGCGGCCGATTAGCGGGGGGTTACAATGAGCAGTTCTTC.

The genes are TRBV30 and TRBJ1-1; the match to TRBD1 covers 10 bases. The CDR3 sequence is 16 residues long. The V gene end was trimmed by 5 bases and the J gene end by 4 bases; junction bases not matched to a gene: 13. Germline loops: CDR1 GTSNPN, CDR2 SVGIG (reference sequence). The CDR3 loop reads CAWSLDRGPGSTEAFF. CDR3 nucleotides: TGTGCCTGGTCCTTAGACAGGGGGCCGGGCAGCACTGAAGCTTTCTTT.

The genes are TRBV28 and TRBJ1-5; D call uncertain. The germline gives CDR1 MDHEN, CDR2 SYDVKM. The V gene lost 3 bases and the J gene lost 4 bases, with 19 bases spanning the gap. This CDR3 is built from 17 residues. The DNA of the CDR3 is TGTGCCAGCAGTTTGGGCCGGAGGGTGTGGCAGAATCAGCCCCAGCATTTT. Its translation: CASSLGRRVWQNQPQHF.

This chain joins TRBV3-1 (or the pseudogene TRBV3-2) and TRBJ2-5, with unresolved D. Trimming removed 3 bases at V and 2 bases at J, with 10 bases between. The CDR3 consists of 14 residues. Germline V gene data show CDR1 as LGHDT and CDR2 as YNNKEL (reference sequence). CDR3 in DNA: TGTGCCAGCAGCCAGCCGAACAAACAAGAGACCCAGTACTTC. Its translation: CASSQPNKQETQYF.

The rearrangement uses TRBV7-3 and TRBJ2-3; D ambiguous. Germline CDR1 is SGHTA and CDR2 is FQGTGA. There are 16 residues in the CDR3. Trimming took 3 bases from V and 0 from J, leaving 13 bases between them. CDR3 residues: CASSFTRDTSTDTQYF. In DNA, the CDR3 is TGTGCCAGCAGCTTCACCCGAGACACTAGCACAGATACGCAGTATTTT.

The chain employs TRBV7-9 and TRBJ2-7; 11 positions match TRBD2. CDR1 is SEHNR and CDR2 is FQNEAQ in the germline V gene (reference sequence). The CDR3 sequence is 14 residues long. Trimming at V came to 2 bases and at J to 5 bases, leaving 2 bases not matched to a gene. CDR3 region: CASSLTSGSHEQYF. The CDR3, as DNA: TGTGCCAGCAGCTTAACTAGCGGGAGCCACGAGCAGTACTTC.